The T cell receptor beta chain under discussion was sequenced for a study of OX40 agonist ivuxolimab in advanced cancers. Study context: A male proportion of 82.7% was recorded, with mean age around 60 years and range roughly 23 to 90.

Here immunoSEQ multiplex PCR was the method, and the copy in TCRdb shows in-frame clones only, minus some. The sample includes over 75,000 clones, more than 85% of them seen just once. The CDR3 totals 19 residues. The V and J ends lost 4 bases and 4 bases, in that order; junction bases with no gene match: 12. CDR1 is SGHRS, CDR2 YFSETQ, per germline. The TCR originated in an adult with an advanced solid tumor such as melanoma, head and neck, liver or kidney cancer. The sequenced sample was CD4+ or CD8+ T cells sorted from blood, obtained in a trial of the OX40 agonist ivuxolimab. This chain joins TRBV5-1 and TRBJ2-2; 14 nucleotides align to TRBD2. As DNA, the CDR3 is TGCGCCAGCAGCCCGGGACTAGCGGGAGCCTTAGCGGGCACCGGGGAGCTGTTTTTT. This codes for CASSPGLAGALAGTGELFF.